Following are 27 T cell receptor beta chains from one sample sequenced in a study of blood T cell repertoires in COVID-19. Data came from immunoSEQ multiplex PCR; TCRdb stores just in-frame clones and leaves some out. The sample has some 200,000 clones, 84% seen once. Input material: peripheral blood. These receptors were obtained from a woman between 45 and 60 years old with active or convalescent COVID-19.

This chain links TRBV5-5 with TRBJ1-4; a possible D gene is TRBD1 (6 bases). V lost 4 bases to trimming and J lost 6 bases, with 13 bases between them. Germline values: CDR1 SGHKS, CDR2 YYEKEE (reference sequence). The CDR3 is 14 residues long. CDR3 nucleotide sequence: TGTGCCAGCAGCCCCCGAGGGGGGGATGAAAAACTGTTTTTT. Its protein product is CASSPRGGDEKLFF.

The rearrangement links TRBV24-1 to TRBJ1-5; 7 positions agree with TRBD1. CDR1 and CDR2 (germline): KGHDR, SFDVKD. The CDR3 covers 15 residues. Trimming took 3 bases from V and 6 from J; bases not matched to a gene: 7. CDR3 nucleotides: TGTGCCACCAGTGATAACACAGGGGTAGGTCAGCCCCAGCATTTT. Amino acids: CATSDNTGVGQPQHF.

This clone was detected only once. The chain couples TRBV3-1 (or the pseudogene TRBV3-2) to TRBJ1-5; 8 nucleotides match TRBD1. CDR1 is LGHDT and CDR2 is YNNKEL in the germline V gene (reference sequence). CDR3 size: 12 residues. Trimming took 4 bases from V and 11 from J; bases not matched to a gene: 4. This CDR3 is CASSLLQGAQHF. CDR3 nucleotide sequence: TGTGCCAGCAGCCTCCTACAGGGGGCCCAGCATTTT.

CDR3 DNA: TGTGCCAGCAGTACCACCGGGACAGGGAGCCGCGGTCAGCCCCAGCATTTT. This gives the protein CASSTTGTGSRGQPQHF. The chain couples TRBV5-6 to TRBJ1-5; 9 nucleotides align to TRBD1. The V gene end was trimmed by 5 bases and the J gene end by 6 bases; junction bases not matched to a gene: 15. CDR3 size: 17 residues. Germline V gives CDR1 SGHDT, CDR2 YYEEEE.

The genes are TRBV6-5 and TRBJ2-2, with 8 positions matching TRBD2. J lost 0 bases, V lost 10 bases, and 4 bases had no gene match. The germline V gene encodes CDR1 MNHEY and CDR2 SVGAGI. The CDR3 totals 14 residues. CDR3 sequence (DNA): TGTGCCACCCGACTAGCGACGAACACCGGGGAGCTGTTTTTT. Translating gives CATRLATNTGELFF.

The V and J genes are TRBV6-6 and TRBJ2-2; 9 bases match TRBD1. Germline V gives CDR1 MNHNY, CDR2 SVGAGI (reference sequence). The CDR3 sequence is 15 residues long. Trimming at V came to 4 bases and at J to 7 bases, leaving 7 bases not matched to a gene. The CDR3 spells CASSSGQGVNGELFF. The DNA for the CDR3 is TGTGCCAGCAGTTCGGGACAGGGTGTGAACGGGGAGCTGTTTTTT.

CDR3 in DNA: TGCGCCAGCAGCCTGACAGAGGATCAGCCCCAGCATTTT. Protein: CASSLTEDQPQHF. J is TRBJ1-5 and V is TRBV4-1; possible D gene TRBD1, 5 bases. Trimming stripped 4 bases from V and 5 bases from J, with 9 bases between. The germline CDR1 and CDR2 sequences are MGHRA and YSYEKL. This CDR3 spans 13 amino acids.

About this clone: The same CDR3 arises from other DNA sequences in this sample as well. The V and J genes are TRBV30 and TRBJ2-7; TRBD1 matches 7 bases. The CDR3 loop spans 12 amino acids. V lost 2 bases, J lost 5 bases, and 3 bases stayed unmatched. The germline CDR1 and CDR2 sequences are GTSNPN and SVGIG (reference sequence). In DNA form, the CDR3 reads TGTGCCTGGAGTCGACAGGGTAACGAGCAGTACTTC. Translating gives CAWSRQGNEQYF.

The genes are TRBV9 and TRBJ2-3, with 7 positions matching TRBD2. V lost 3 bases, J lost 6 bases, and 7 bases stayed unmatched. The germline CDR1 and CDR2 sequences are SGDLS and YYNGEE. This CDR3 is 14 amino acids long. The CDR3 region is CASSEWEGGDTQYF. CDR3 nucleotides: TGTGCCAGCAGCGAGTGGGAGGGCGGGGATACGCAGTATTTT.

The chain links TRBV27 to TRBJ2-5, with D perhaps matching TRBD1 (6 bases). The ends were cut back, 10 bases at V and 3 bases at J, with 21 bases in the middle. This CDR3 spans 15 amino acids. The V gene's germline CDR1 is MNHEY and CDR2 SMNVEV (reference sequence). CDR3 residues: CAKGPGHSPEETQYF. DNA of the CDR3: TGTGCCAAGGGACCGGGACATAGCCCCGAAGAGACCCAGTACTTC.

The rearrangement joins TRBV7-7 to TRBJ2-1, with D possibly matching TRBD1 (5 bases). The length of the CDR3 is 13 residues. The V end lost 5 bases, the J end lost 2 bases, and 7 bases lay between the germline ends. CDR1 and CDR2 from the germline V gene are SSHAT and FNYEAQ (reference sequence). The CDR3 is CASSDSAYNEQFF. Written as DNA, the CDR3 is TGTGCCAGCAGCGACAGTGCCTACAATGAGCAGTTCTTC.

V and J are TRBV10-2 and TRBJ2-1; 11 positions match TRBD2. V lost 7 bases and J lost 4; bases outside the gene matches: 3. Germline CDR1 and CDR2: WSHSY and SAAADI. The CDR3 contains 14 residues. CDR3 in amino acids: CASMGTSGYNEQFF. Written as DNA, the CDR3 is TGCGCCAGCATGGGGACTAGCGGTTACAATGAGCAGTTCTTC.

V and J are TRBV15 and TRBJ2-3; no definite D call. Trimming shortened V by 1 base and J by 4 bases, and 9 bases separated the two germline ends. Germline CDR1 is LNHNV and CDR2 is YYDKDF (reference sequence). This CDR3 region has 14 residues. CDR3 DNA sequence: TGTGCCACCAGCAGAGCCGGTGCCGCAGATACGCAGTATTTT. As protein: CATSRAGAADTQYF.

The CDR3 DNA is TGTGCCAGCAGCTTCACTTTTACAGGGGTCGAAGCTTTCTTT. Protein sequence: CASSFTFTGVEAFF. V is TRBV7-8 and J is TRBJ1-1; 7 nucleotides match TRBD1. The junction had 9 bases not matched to a gene; V was cut back by 3 bases and J by 8 bases. Germline CDR1 is SGHVS and CDR2 is FQNEAQ. This CDR3 region has 14 residues.

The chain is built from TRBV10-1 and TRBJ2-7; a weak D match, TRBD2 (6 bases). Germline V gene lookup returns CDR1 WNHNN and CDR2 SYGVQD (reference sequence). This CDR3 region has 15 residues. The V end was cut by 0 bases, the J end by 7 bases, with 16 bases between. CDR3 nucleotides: TGCGCCAGCAGTGAGTCGACTAGGGCGGCGAGGGAGCAGTACTTC. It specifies CASSESTRAAREQYF.

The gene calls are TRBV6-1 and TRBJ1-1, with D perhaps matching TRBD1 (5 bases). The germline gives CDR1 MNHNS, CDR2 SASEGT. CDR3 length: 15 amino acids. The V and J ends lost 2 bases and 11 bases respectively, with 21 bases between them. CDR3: CASSELDARTSPAFF. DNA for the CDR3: TGTGCCAGCAGTGAACTGGACGCCAGGACATCACCGGCTTTCTTT.

CDR3 sequence (DNA): TGCGCCAGCAGCCGATCGGGACAGGGACTACCTAATGAAAAACTGTTTTTT. It specifies CASSRSGQGLPNEKLFF. The chain has TRBV4-1 and TRBJ1-4, with 9 bases aligning to TRBD1. With 4 bases clipped from V and 3 bases from J, the junction kept 9 bases outside the gene matches. From germline, CDR1 is MGHRA and CDR2 YSYEKL. This CDR3 has 17 amino acids.

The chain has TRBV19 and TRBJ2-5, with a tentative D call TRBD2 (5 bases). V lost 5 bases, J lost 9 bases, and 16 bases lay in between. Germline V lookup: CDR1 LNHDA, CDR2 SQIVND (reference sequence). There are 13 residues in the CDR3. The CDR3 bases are TGTGCCAGTAGTCTCCGGGGAGTGGAGGCCCAGTACTTC. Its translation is CASSLRGVEAQYF.

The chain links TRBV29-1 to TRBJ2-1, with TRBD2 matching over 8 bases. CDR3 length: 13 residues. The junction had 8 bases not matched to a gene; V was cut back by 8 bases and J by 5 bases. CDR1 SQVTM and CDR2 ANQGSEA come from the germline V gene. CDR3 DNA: TGCAGCACCGGGCGGGGGGAGGACAATGAGCAGTTCTTC. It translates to CSTGRGEDNEQFF.

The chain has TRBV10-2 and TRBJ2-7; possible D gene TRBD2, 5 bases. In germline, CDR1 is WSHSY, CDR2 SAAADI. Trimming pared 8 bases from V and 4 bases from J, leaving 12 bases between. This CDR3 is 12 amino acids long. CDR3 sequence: CASQHPGYEQYF. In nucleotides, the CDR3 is TGCGCCAGCCAGCACCCGGGGTACGAGCAGTACTTC.

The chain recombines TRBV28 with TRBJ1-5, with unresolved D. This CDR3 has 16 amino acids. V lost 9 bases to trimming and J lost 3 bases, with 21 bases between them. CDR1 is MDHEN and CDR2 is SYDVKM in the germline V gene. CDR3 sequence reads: CASRGIEVFNNQPQHF. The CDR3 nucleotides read TGTGCCAGTCGGGGAATCGAGGTTTTCAACAATCAGCCCCAGCATTTT.

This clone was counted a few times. The CDR3, as DNA: TGTGCCAGCTCACCACCCGCGGACAGGGGGCTCCCCTACGAGCAGTACTTC. This gives the protein CASSPPADRGLPYEQYF. This sequence joins TRBV18 and TRBJ2-7; 11 positions match TRBD1. The CDR3 extends over 17 amino acids. Germline CDR1 reads KGHSH; CDR2 reads LQKENI. V was clipped by 0 bases and J by 2 bases; unmatched bases: 6.

CDR3 sequence: CATGAGGTDTQYF. In nucleotides, the CDR3 is TGTGCCACGGGGGCGGGGGGCACAGATACGCAGTATTTT. This chain joins TRBV24-1 and TRBJ2-3; tentatively, D is TRBD2 (7 bases). Trimming took off 10 bases at V and 1 base at J, with 11 bases between the two ends. Germline values: CDR1 KGHDR, CDR2 SFDVKD. CDR3 length equals 13 residues.

The CDR3 bases are TGTGCCAGCAGTTCGTACACCGAGCAGTACTTC. Translating it yields CASSSYTEQYF. The chain joins TRBV27 to TRBJ2-7; D unresolved. Trimming removed 4 bases at V and 6 bases at J, with 7 bases between. Germline loops: CDR1 MNHEY, CDR2 SMNVEV (reference sequence). This CDR3 is built from 11 residues.

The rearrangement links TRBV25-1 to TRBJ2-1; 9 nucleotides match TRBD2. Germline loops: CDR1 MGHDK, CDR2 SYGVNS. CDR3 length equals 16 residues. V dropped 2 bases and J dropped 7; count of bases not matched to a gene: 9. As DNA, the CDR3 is TGTGCCAGCAGTGAAGATCGCGGGAGGGCCGGGAATGAGCAGTTCTTC. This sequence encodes CASSEDRGRAGNEQFF.

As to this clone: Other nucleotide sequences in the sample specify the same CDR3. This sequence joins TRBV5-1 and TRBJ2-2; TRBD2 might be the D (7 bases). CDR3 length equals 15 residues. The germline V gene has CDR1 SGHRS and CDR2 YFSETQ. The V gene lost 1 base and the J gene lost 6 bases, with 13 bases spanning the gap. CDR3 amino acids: CASSLRRGGPGELFF. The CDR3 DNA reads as TGCGCCAGCAGCTTGCGAAGGGGGGGTCCCGGGGAGCTGTTTTTT.

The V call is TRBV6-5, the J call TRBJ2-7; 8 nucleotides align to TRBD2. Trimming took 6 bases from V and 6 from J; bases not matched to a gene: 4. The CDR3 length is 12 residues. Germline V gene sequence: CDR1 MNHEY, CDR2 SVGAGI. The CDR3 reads CASSRRGGEQYF. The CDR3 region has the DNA TGTGCCAGCAGCCGTCGGGGGGGCGAGCAGTACTTC.